What follows describes a single TCR beta chain. The data originate from a study of blood T cell repertoires in COVID-19. On the study more broadly: The study drew acute and convalescent COVID-19 samples from the United States, Italy and Spain. In each case, the material was cDNA or gDNA derived from T cells, B-cell-depleted T cells, or PBMCs.

In the study's own analysis: Amplification of reference gene primers was used by the study to estimate nucleated cell counts. The method was immunoSEQ multiplex PCR; TCRdb's version includes in-frame clones alone and lacks a portion of them. That table is the source of V, J and clone size, and D and trimming were worked out from the DNA. This table has roughly 300,000 clones, roughly 79% appearing once. This clonotype was obtained from a woman aged 60-75 years with active or convalescent COVID-19. Sequenced material: peripheral blood.

The CDR3 protein is CASSLVQGAYGYTF. The DNA of the CDR3 is TGTGCCAGCAGCTTGGTTCAGGGCGCCTATGGCTACACCTTC. The chain links TRBV5-4 to TRBJ1-2; possibly TRBD1 for D (5 bases). The CDR3 covers 14 residues. Germline CDR1 and CDR2: SGHNT and YYREEE (reference sequence). Trimming removed 0 bases from V and 4 bases from J, with 10 bases in between. The entire variable domain, with the rest obtained from reference TRBV5-4 and TRBJ1-2, is as follows: ETGVTQSPTHLIKTRGQQVTLRCSSQSGHNTVSWYQQALGQGPQFIFQYYREEENGRGNFPPRFSGLQFPNYSSELNVNALELDDSALYLCASSLVQGAYGYTFGSGTRLTVV.